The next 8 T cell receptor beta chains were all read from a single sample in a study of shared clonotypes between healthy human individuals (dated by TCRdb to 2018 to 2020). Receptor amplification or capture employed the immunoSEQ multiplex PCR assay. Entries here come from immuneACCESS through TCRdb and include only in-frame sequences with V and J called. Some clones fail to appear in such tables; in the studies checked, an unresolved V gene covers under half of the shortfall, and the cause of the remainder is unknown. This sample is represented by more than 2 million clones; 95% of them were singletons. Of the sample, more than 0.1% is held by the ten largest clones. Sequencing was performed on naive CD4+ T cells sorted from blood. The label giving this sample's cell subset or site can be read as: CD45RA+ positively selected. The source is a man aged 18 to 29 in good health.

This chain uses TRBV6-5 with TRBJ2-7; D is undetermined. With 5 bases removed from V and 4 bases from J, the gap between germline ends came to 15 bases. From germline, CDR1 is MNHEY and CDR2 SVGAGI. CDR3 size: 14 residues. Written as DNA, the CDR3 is TGTGCCAGCAGTCCCTCGGCGGTCGAATACGAGCAGTACTTC. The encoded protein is CASSPSAVEYEQYF.

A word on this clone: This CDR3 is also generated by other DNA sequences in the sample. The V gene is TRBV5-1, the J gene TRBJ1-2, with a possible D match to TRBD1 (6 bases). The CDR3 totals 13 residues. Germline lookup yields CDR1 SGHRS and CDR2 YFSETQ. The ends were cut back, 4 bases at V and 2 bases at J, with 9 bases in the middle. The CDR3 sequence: CASSPDRNYGYTF. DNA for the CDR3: TGCGCCAGCAGCCCCGACAGGAACTATGGCTACACCTTC.

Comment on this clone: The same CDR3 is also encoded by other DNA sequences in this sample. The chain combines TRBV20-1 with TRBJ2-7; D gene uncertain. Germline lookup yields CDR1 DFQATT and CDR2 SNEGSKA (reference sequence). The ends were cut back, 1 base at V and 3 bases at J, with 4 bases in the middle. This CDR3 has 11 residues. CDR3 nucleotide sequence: TGCAGTGCTAGAGCGGGCTACGAGCAGTACTTC. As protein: CSARAGYEQYF.

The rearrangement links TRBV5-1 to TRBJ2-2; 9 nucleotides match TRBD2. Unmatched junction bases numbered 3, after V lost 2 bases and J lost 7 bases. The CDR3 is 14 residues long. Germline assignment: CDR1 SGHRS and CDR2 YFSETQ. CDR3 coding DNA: TGCGCCAGCAGCTTCGGGACTAGCAGCGGGGAGCTGTTTTTT. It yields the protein CASSFGTSSGELFF.

The DNA of the CDR3 is TGCGCCAGCAGCCCAGGGGGCCCCACCGGGGAGCTGTTTTTT. This encodes CASSPGGPTGELFF. V gene TRBV4-3 combines with J gene TRBJ2-2, with 8 bases matching TRBD1. Trimming cost V 4 bases and J 4 bases; bases outside gene matches: 2. The CDR3 runs 14 residues. The germline gives CDR1 LGHNA, CDR2 YSLEER.

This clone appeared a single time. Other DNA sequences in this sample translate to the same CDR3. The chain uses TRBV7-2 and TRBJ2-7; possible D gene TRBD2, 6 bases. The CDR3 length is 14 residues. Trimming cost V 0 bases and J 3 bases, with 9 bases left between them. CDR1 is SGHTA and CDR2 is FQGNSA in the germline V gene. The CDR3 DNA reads TGTGCCAGCAGCTTAGCGGGGGGTGTCTACGAGCAGTACTTC. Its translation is CASSLAGGVYEQYF.

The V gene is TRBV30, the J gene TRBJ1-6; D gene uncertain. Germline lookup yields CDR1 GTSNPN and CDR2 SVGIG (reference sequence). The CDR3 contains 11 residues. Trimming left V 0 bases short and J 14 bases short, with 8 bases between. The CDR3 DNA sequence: TGTGCCTGGAGTGTATTAGTGGCCCTCCACTTT. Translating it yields CAWSVLVALHF.

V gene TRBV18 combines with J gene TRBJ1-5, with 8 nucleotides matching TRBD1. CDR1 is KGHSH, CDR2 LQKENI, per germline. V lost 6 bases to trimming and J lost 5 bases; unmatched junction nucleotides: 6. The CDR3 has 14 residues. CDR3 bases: TGTGCCAGCTCGAAGGACAGGGCTTATCAGCCCCAGCATTTT. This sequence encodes CASSKDRAYQPQHF.